This TCR beta chain emerged from a study of a mutant IDH1 vaccine in newly diagnosed glioma. Study-level information: The timing of visit V12 was week 35, and that of visit V13 was week 47.

About this clone itself: Its antigen remains unknown.

This CDR3 region has 16 residues. V gave up 0 bases and J gave up 3 bases; unmatched junction bases: 8. Germline CDR1 is LNHNV and CDR2 is YYDKDF (reference sequence). The assay was immunoSEQ multiplex PCR, and TCRdb's table has in-frame clones only and misses some. Of 40,000 to 55,000 clones listed, roughly 84% are singletons. The time point was: week 35, safety follow-up. Doses of 300 ug of mutant IDH1 20-mer peptide were given with topical imiquimod. The V and J genes are TRBV15 and TRBJ2-7; 7 nucleotides line up with TRBD2. The sample in question was PBMCs, obtained from a glioma patient whose treatment included an IDH1 peptide vaccine. The receptor's source is a man aged 35-49 years with glioma. CDR3 residues: CATSRESAGEIYEQYF. CDR3 DNA sequence: TGTGCCACCAGCAGAGAATCCGCGGGGGAAATCTACGAGCAGTACTTC. The variable domain in full, completed from reference TRBV15 and TRBJ2-7, reads DAMVIQNPRYQVTQFGKPVTLSCSQTLNHNVMYWYQQKSSQAPKLLFHYYDKDFNNEADTPDNFQSRRPNTSFCFLDIRSPGLGDTAMYLCATSRESAGEIYEQYFGPGTRLTVT.